This T cell receptor (beta chain) was sequenced during a study of regulatory T cells in long-lasting Graves disease. The length of the CDR3 is 14 residues. Trimming cost V 3 bases and J 4 bases, with 16 bases left between them. The germline gives CDR1 SQVTM, CDR2 ANQGSEA. Arm-PCR of CDR3 regions and iRepertoire HTBI primers were used to build TCR beta libraries. TCRdb reanalysed the multiplex PCR reads using MiXCR and keeps one entry per CDR3 protein. The sample includes about 420,000 distinct CDR3 sequences, around 17% of them seen just once. Time point given: newly diagnosed GD, antithyroid drugs for less than 3 months. After RNA was extracted from PBMCs, the TCR library was made from it. In this sample, this clonotype turned up many times. These records were also assigned to another study, of T cells in Graves' hyperthyroidism and ophthalmopathy.

The source of this sequence is a woman between 18 and 29 years old with Graves disease. Specimen: peripheral blood mononuclear cells (PBMCs), collected at new diagnosis, from a patient treated with antithyroid drugs. This chain links TRBV29-1 with TRBJ2-7; possible D gene TRBD1, 6 bases. This chain's CDR3 is CSVEGAPQSYEQYF. The CDR3 bases are TGCAGCGTTGAGGGGGCCCCGCAATCGTACGAGCAGTACTTC.